The 26 T cell receptor beta chains below all came from one sample that was sequenced in a study of T cell responses to AZD1222 COVID-19 vaccine (dated by TCRdb to about 2021). The time point label on this specimen signifies: baseline before first vaccination. Preparation of the library involved the immunoSEQ multiplex PCR assay. Entries here come from immuneACCESS through TCRdb and include only in-frame sequences with V and J called. Some clones fail to appear in such tables; in the studies checked, an unresolved V gene covers under half of the shortfall, and the cause of the remainder is unknown. The sample table holds 100,000 to 150,000 clones, of which 80% to 90% were seen once. About 10% of the sample lies in the top ten. The sample in question was peripheral blood, obtained on day 0 of AZD1222 vaccination. These receptors were taken from an adult in good health.

CDR3 loop: CSASQPGDPYNEQFF. The CDR3, as DNA: TGCAGTGCTAGTCAGCCGGGAGACCCCTACAATGAGCAGTTCTTC. V and J are TRBV20-1 and TRBJ2-1; the D gene is possibly TRBD2 (6 bases). Germline CDR1 reads DFQATT; CDR2 reads SNEGSKA (reference sequence). Trimming cost V 3 bases and J 2 bases, with 14 bases left between them. There are 15 residues in the CDR3.

The chain carries TRBV5-1 and TRBJ2-7; possible D gene TRBD2, 5 bases. The germline gives CDR1 SGHRS, CDR2 YFSETQ. V was cut by 4 bases and J by 4 bases, with 12 bases left in between. The CDR3 sequence is 13 residues long. CDR3 loop: CASSLGERYEQYF. DNA for the CDR3: TGCGCCAGCAGCCTCGGGGAGAGGTACGAGCAGTACTTC. Based on the CDR3 plus reference TRBV5-1 and TRBJ2-7, the full variable domain is KAGVTQTPRYLIKTRGQQVTLSCSPISGHRSVSWYQQTPGQGLQFLFEYFSETQRNKGNFPGRFSGRQFSNSRSEMNVSTLELGDSALYLCASSLGERYEQYFGPGTRLTVT.

The chain is built from TRBV4-3 and TRBJ1-6; D is perhaps TRBD1 (6 bases). The CDR3 is 18 amino acids. Germline CDR1 LGHNA, CDR2 YSLEER. The V end lost 1 base, the J end lost 0 bases, and 13 bases lay between the germline ends. This chain's CDR3 is CASSQAGGGSSYNSPLHF. The DNA of the CDR3 is TGCGCCAGCAGCCAAGCGGGGGGGGGCAGCTCCTATAATTCACCCCTCCACTTT.

This clone appeared once. The V gene is TRBV5-1, the J gene TRBJ2-2, with D unresolved. Germline V lookup: CDR1 SGHRS, CDR2 YFSETQ. This CDR3 is built from 13 residues. Trimming took 0 bases from V and 2 from J, leaving 2 bases between them. CDR3 loop: CASSLDNTGELFF. The DNA of the CDR3 is TGCGCCAGCAGCTTGGATAACACCGGGGAGCTGTTTTTT. Looking up the rest from reference TRBV5-1 and TRBJ2-2 gives the full variable domain: KAGVTQTPRYLIKTRGQQVTLSCSPISGHRSVSWYQQTPGQGLQFLFEYFSETQRNKGNFPGRFSGRQFSNSRSEMNVSTLELGDSALYLCASSLDNTGELFFGEGSRLTVL.

The chain is built from TRBV28 and TRBJ1-5; D gene uncertain. V was cut by 2 bases and J by 4 bases, with 6 bases left in between. CDR3 length: 13 residues. Germline lookup yields CDR1 MDHEN and CDR2 SYDVKM. The CDR3 sequence: CASSLDRNQPQHF. The DNA of the CDR3 is TGTGCCAGCAGTTTAGATAGGAATCAGCCCCAGCATTTT.

J is TRBJ1-3 and V is TRBV5-6; no definite D call. The CDR3 runs 14 residues. V lost 0 bases, J lost 5 bases, and 9 bases lay in between. Germline V gives CDR1 SGHDT, CDR2 YYEEEE. CDR3 sequence reads: CASSLEPDRNTIYF. The DNA of the CDR3 is TGTGCCAGCAGCTTGGAGCCGGATCGAAACACCATATATTTT. The full variable domain, with the rest looked up from reference TRBV5-6 and TRBJ1-3, is DAGVTQSPTHLIKTRGQQVTLRCSPKSGHDTVSWYQQALGQGPQFIFQYYEEEERQRGNFPDRFSGHQFPNYSSELNVNALLLGDSALYLCASSLEPDRNTIYFGEGSWLTVV.

Here the CDR3 reads CASSRGLAPTYEQYF. CDR3 nucleotide sequence: TGTGCCAGCAGCAGGGGACTAGCGCCCACCTACGAGCAGTACTTC. The chain couples TRBV6-2 or TRBV6-3 to TRBJ2-7, with TRBD2 identical over 10 bases. The CDR3 spans 15 residues. Germline-derived CDR1 and CDR2 are MNHEY and SVGEGT. The V segment lost 6 bases and the J segment 2 bases; nucleotides outside the gene matches: 7.

The rearrangement joins TRBV7-2 to TRBJ2-5; the D call may be TRBD1 or TRBD2 (5 bases each). The CDR3 runs to 16 residues. Trimming shortened V by 7 bases and J by 5 bases, and 23 bases separated the two germline ends. Germline V gene lookup returns CDR1 SGHTA and CDR2 FQGNSA. CDR3 protein: CASNSVGGTGGETQYF. CDR3 DNA: TGTGCCAGCAATTCAGTTGGGGGTACTGGTGGCGAGACCCAGTACTTC.

This chain links TRBV19 with TRBJ1-2; the D is unclear. The CDR3 totals 19 residues. Trimming pared 3 bases from V and 3 bases from J, leaving 26 bases between. Germline lookup yields CDR1 LNHDA and CDR2 SQIVND (reference sequence). CDR3 DNA sequence: TGTGCCAGTAGTATGGTTGCGCCCCCCGCGGGCTTACCTTACTATGGCTACACCTTC. The encoded protein is CASSMVAPPAGLPYYGYTF.

The chain has TRBV7-2 and TRBJ1-4, with 8 bases fitting TRBD1. There are 16 residues in the CDR3. Losses at the gene ends were 1 base for V and 0 bases for J; bases not matched to a gene: 1. The germline CDR1 and CDR2 sequences are SGHTA and FQGNSA. CDR3 sequence: CASSLDRGATNEKLFF. The CDR3 bases are TGTGCCAGCAGCTTAGACAGGGGGGCAACTAATGAAAAACTGTTTTTT. Based on the CDR3 plus reference TRBV7-2 and TRBJ1-4, the full variable domain is GAGVSQSPSNKVTEKGKDVELRCDPISGHTALYWYRQSLGQGLEFLIYFQGNSAPDKSGLPSDRFSAERTGGSVSTLTIQRTQQEDSAVYLCASSLDRGATNEKLFFGSGTQLSVL.

The V and J genes are TRBV13 and TRBJ2-7; 8 bases are a match to TRBD1. This CDR3 has 13 amino acids. J lost 3 bases, V lost 5 bases, and 3 bases had no gene match. Looked up from germline, CDR1 is PRHDT and CDR2 is FYEKMQ (reference sequence). CDR3 coding DNA: TGTGCCAGCAGCCGCGACAGGGGCTACGAGCAGTACTTC. Translated: CASSRDRGYEQYF.

The V and J genes are TRBV3-1 (or the pseudogene TRBV3-2) and TRBJ2-4; D is unclear. The CDR3 is 14 residues long. Looked up from germline, CDR1 is LGHDT and CDR2 is YNNKEL (reference sequence). Trimming pared 2 bases from V and 0 bases from J, leaving 5 bases between. For the CDR3, the DNA is TGTGCCAGCAGCCAACGAGTAGCCAAAAACATTCAGTACTTC. Protein product: CASSQRVAKNIQYF.

The chain employs TRBV18 and TRBJ1-2; D may be TRBD1 (6 bases). Trimming took 5 bases from V and 4 from J, leaving 17 bases between them. Looked up from germline, CDR1 is KGHSH and CDR2 is LQKENI. The CDR3 sequence is 15 residues long. CDR3 nucleotides: TGTGCCAGCTCATCAAACAGGGACGGCGCCTATGGCTACACCTTC. Amino acids: CASSSNRDGAYGYTF.

This rearrangement joins TRBV11-1 to TRBJ1-2; 10 bases align to TRBD1. CDR3 length equals 16 residues. Germline loops: CDR1 SGHAT, CDR2 FQDESV (reference sequence). Trimming took 0 bases from V and 6 from J; bases not matched to a gene: 7. CDR3 region: CASSLALTGGGHGYTF. The CDR3 DNA reads as TGTGCCAGCAGCTTAGCCCTGACAGGGGGCGGGCATGGCTACACCTTC.

The CDR3 sequence: CASSTGTGWHEQYF. For the CDR3, the DNA is TGTGCCAGTAGTACCGGGACAGGGTGGCACGAGCAGTACTTC. The rearrangement links TRBV19 to TRBJ2-7; TRBD1 matches at 9 bases. CDR3 size: 14 residues. Germline loops: CDR1 LNHDA, CDR2 SQIVND (reference sequence). With V trimmed by 4 bases and J by 5 bases, 6 bases remained unmatched.

The CDR3 DNA is TGCAGTGCTAGTGGGACAGGGTTCGGAGAGCAGTACTTC. This codes for CSASGTGFGEQYF. The rearrangement links TRBV20-1 to TRBJ2-7; 9 bases are shared with TRBD1. This CDR3 has 13 residues. CDR1 and CDR2 (germline): DFQATT, SNEGSKA (reference sequence). The J segment lost 7 bases and the V segment lost 3 bases, leaving 7 bases of the junction unmatched.

This CDR3 is CASSLAGQGTGSYNEQFF. The CDR3 nucleotides read TGCGCCAGCAGCTTGGCGGGACAGGGTACGGGCTCCTACAATGAGCAGTTCTTC. V is TRBV5-1 and J is TRBJ2-1; 9 nucleotides match TRBD1. CDR1 is SGHRS and CDR2 is YFSETQ in the germline V gene. V was clipped by 0 bases and J by 0 bases; unmatched bases: 7. CDR3 size: 18 residues. The whole variable domain, filled in from reference TRBV5-1 and TRBJ2-1, reads KAGVTQTPRYLIKTRGQQVTLSCSPISGHRSVSWYQQTPGQGLQFLFEYFSETQRNKGNFPGRFSGRQFSNSRSEMNVSTLELGDSALYLCASSLAGQGTGSYNEQFFGPGTRLTVL.

This chain uses TRBV7-9 with TRBJ2-1; D is perhaps TRBD2 (6 bases). The CDR3 has 12 amino acids. Between the trimmed V and J ends, which lost 2 bases and 9 bases, there was a span of 8 bases. Germline CDR1 SEHNR, CDR2 FQNEAQ (reference sequence). The CDR3 reads CASSLWEAEQFF. CDR3 coding DNA: TGTGCCAGCAGCTTATGGGAGGCTGAGCAGTTCTTC.

J is TRBJ1-4 and V is TRBV3-1 (or the pseudogene TRBV3-2), with 7 bases identical to TRBD1. The CDR3 contains 13 residues. The trim removed 5 bases at V and 8 bases at J, leaving 5 bases unmatched. Germline V lookup: CDR1 LGHDT, CDR2 YNNKEL (reference sequence). Here the CDR3 DNA reads TGTGCCAGCAGCTCAACCAGGGGGGAAAAACTGTTTTTT. It encodes CASSSTRGEKLFF.

The chain joins TRBV3-1 (or the pseudogene TRBV3-2) to TRBJ1-6; D is uncertain. Germline lookup yields CDR1 LGHDT and CDR2 YNNKEL (reference sequence). The CDR3 length is 15 residues. Deletions cut 1 base from V and 8 bases from J, with 12 bases between. Here the CDR3 reads CASSQGTKVDSPLHF. The CDR3 coding sequence is TGTGCCAGCAGCCAAGGCACTAAAGTAGATTCACCCCTCCACTTT.

The rearrangement joins TRBV12-3 or TRBV12-4 to TRBJ2-1, with D perhaps matching TRBD1 or TRBD2 (5 bases each). The CDR3 contains 12 residues. V lost 6 bases and J 6 bases, leaving 9 bases between the germline ends. CDR3 in DNA: TGTGCCAGCAGCCCGGGGCCCAATGAGCAGTTCTTC. Translation gives CASSPGPNEQFF.

This sequence joins TRBV28 and TRBJ2-2, with D possibly matching TRBD2 (7 bases). CDR3 length equals 16 residues. Trimming shortened V by 6 bases and J by 6 bases, and 20 bases separated the two germline ends. Looked up from germline, CDR1 is MDHEN and CDR2 is SYDVKM. This CDR3 reads CASSPLGGLAAGELFF. The CDR3 DNA follows: TGTGCCAGCAGCCCGTTGGGGGGCCTAGCGGCCGGGGAGCTGTTTTTT. The whole variable domain, remainder taken from reference TRBV28 and TRBJ2-2, is DVKVTQSSRYLVKRTGEKVFLECVQDMDHENMFWYRQDPGLGLRLIYFSYDVKMKEKGDIPEGYSVSREKKERFSLILESASTNQTSMYLCASSPLGGLAAGELFFGEGSRLTVL.

The V and J genes are TRBV4-2 and TRBJ2-1; 8 positions agree with TRBD2. The CDR3 length is 16 residues. With 3 bases clipped from V and 2 bases from J, the junction kept 6 bases outside the gene matches. Germline CDR1 reads LGHNA; CDR2 reads YNFKEQ. In DNA form, the CDR3 reads TGTGCCAGCAGCCAGAGGCTAGCGGGCACCTACAATGAGCAGTTCTTC. Residues: CASSQRLAGTYNEQFF.

The chain recombines TRBV29-1 with TRBJ1-1, with 8 bases that match TRBD1. The germline V gene encodes CDR1 SQVTM and CDR2 ANQGSEA. The CDR3 loop spans 14 amino acids. Unmatched junction bases numbered 4, after V lost 4 bases and J lost 0 bases. CDR3 in DNA: TGCAGCGTTGCTTCGGACAGGGTGAACACTGAAGCTTTCTTT. This sequence encodes CSVASDRVNTEAFF. Combining the CDR3 with reference TRBV29-1 and TRBJ1-1 gives the whole variable domain SAVISQKPSRDICQRGTSLTIQCQVDSQVTMMFWYRQQPGQSLTLIATANQGSEATYESGFVIDKFPISRPNLTFSTLTVSNMSPEDSSIYLCSVASDRVNTEAFFGQGTRLTVV.

The rearrangement uses TRBV15 and TRBJ1-3; D is unresolved. This CDR3 contains 14 residues. Deletions cut 5 bases from V and 0 bases from J, with 8 bases between. CDR1 and CDR2 (germline): LNHNV, YYDKDF (reference sequence). The CDR3 loop reads CATSPVNSGNTIYF. In nucleotides, the CDR3 is TGTGCCACCAGCCCAGTCAACTCTGGAAACACCATATATTTT.

V is TRBV11-2 and J is TRBJ2-5, with no clear D. V lost 7 bases, J lost 4 bases, and 7 bases lay in between. The length of the CDR3 is 11 residues. Germline CDR1 and CDR2: SGHAT and FQNNGV. DNA for the CDR3: TGTGCCAGCACCCTGGGAGAGACCCAGTACTTC. It translates to CASTLGETQYF.